These 10 T cell receptor beta chains were sequenced from one sample in a study of blood T cell repertoires in COVID-19. Profiling relied on immunoSEQ multiplex PCR, and the TCRdb table lists in-frame clones only, not all of them. The sample contains approximately 220,000 clones, about 88% of which appear only once. Sequencing was carried out using peripheral blood. These receptors were collected from a man aged 35-49 years with acute or convalescent COVID-19.

The V call is TRBV5-1, the J call TRBJ2-7, with 8 bases lining up with TRBD1. Germline CDR1 and CDR2: SGHRS and YFSETQ. J lost 6 bases, V lost 2 bases, and 10 bases had no gene match. This CDR3 has 15 amino acids. The CDR3 region is CASSLTGGSQREQYF. Here the CDR3 DNA reads TGCGCCAGCAGCTTAACAGGGGGTAGCCAGCGCGAGCAGTACTTC.

The chain employs TRBV6-5 and TRBJ1-1, with D perhaps TRBD1 (5 bases). The ends were cut back, 6 bases at V and 4 bases at J, with 15 bases in the middle. Germline CDR1 reads MNHEY; CDR2 reads SVGAGI. The CDR3 has 14 residues. The CDR3 sequence is CASRRPGGGTEAFF. The CDR3 DNA sequence: TGTGCCAGCAGGCGGCCGGGGGGGGGCACTGAAGCTTTCTTT.

The CDR3 reads CASSLLLGLAGVLDTQYF. The CDR3 bases are TGTGCCAGCAGCTTATTGTTGGGACTAGCGGGGGTATTGGATACGCAGTATTTT. V is TRBV7-6 and J is TRBJ2-3; TRBD2 aligns across 14 bases. This CDR3 is 18 amino acids long. Per the germline V gene, CDR1 is SGHVS and CDR2 is FNYEAQ. Trimming took 2 bases from V and 6 from J; bases not matched to a gene: 10.

The CDR3 bases are TGTGCCAGCAGCGTAGCCCAGGGGAAGAATGAGCAGTTCTTC. Protein sequence: CASSVAQGKNEQFF. The J gene is TRBJ2-1, the V gene TRBV9; a possible D gene is TRBD1 (6 bases). The CDR3 totals 14 residues. Germline-derived CDR1 and CDR2 are SGDLS and YYNGEE. Trimming took 0 bases from V and 7 from J, leaving 11 bases between them.

The rearrangement links TRBV30 to TRBJ2-5, with D unresolved. The CDR3 contains 12 residues. The germline V gene has CDR1 GTSNPN and CDR2 SVGIG (reference sequence). V was trimmed by 1 base and J by 5 bases, leaving 8 bases between them. CDR3 sequence: CAWSASGETQYF. The DNA of the CDR3 is TGTGCCTGGAGTGCTTCCGGGGAGACCCAGTACTTC.

The chain couples TRBV28 to TRBJ2-7, with 7 bases fitting TRBD2. CDR1 is MDHEN and CDR2 is SYDVKM in the germline V gene. The CDR3 spans 13 residues. V gave up 8 bases and J gave up 9 bases; unmatched junction bases: 13. CDR3 nucleotides: TGTGCCAGCCTGCTTGCGGGAGACGCCGTGCAGTACTTC. Its translation: CASLLAGDAVQYF. The whole variable domain, filled in from reference TRBV28 and TRBJ2-7, reads DVKVTQSSRYLVKRTGEKVFLECVQDMDHENMFWYRQDPGLGLRLIYFSYDVKMKEKGDIPEGYSVSREKKERFSLILESASTNQTSMYLCASLLAGDAVQYFGPGTRLTVT.

The gene calls are TRBV7-3 and TRBJ2-3; TRBD1 might be the D (5 bases). This CDR3 comprises 16 residues. Germline-derived CDR1 and CDR2 are SGHTA and FQGTGA. Trimming cost V 5 bases and J 4 bases, with 19 bases left between them. CDR3 residues: CASSPGSGRSPDTQYF. The CDR3 DNA follows: TGTGCCAGCAGCCCAGGGTCGGGTCGATCGCCAGATACGCAGTATTTT.

This clone was detected once. The rearrangement links TRBV10-3 to TRBJ1-2; TRBD1 agrees at 7 bases. Looked up from germline, CDR1 is ENHRY and CDR2 is SYGVKD. This CDR3 region has 13 residues. Trimming cost V 4 bases and J 2 bases; bases outside gene matches: 1. The CDR3 sequence is CAISAGGNYGYTF. CDR3 DNA sequence: TGTGCCATCAGTGCAGGGGGGAACTATGGCTACACCTTC.

V is TRBV3-1 (or the pseudogene TRBV3-2) and J is TRBJ2-7; the D gene is possibly TRBD2 (5 bases). Trimming shortened V by 0 bases and J by 5 bases, and 14 bases separated the two germline ends. The CDR3 covers 15 residues. The V gene's germline CDR1 is LGHDT and CDR2 YNNKEL (reference sequence). CDR3 sequence reads: CASSQDRLAADEQYF. The CDR3 DNA is TGTGCCAGCAGCCAAGATCGGCTAGCCGCCGACGAGCAGTACTTC.

The rearrangement uses TRBV7-9 and TRBJ2-7; a possible D gene is TRBD2 (6 bases). The CDR3 runs 15 residues. Trimming took 0 bases from V and 4 from J, leaving 13 bases between them. Germline V lookup: CDR1 SEHNR, CDR2 FQNEAQ (reference sequence). The CDR3 protein is CASSLAGGGGYEQYF. For the CDR3, the DNA is TGTGCCAGCAGCTTAGCCGGGGGAGGAGGGTACGAGCAGTACTTC.